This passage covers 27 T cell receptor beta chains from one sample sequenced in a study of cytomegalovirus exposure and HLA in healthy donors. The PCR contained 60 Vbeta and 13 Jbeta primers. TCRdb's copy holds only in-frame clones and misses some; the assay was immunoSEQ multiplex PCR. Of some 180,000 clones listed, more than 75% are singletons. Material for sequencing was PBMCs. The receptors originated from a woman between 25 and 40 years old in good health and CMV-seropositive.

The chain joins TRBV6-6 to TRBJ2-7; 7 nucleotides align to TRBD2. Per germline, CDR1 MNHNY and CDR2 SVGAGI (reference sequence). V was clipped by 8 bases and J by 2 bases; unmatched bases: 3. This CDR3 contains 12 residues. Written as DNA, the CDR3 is TGTGCCAGCCGGGGGACTACCTACGAGCAGTACTTC. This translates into CASRGTTYEQYF.

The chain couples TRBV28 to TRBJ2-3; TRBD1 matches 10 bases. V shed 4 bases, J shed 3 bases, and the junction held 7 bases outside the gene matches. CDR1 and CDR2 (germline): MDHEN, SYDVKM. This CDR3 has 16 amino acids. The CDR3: CASSSNGQGETDTQYF. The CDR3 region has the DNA TGTGCCAGCAGTTCGAATGGACAGGGGGAGACAGATACGCAGTATTTT.

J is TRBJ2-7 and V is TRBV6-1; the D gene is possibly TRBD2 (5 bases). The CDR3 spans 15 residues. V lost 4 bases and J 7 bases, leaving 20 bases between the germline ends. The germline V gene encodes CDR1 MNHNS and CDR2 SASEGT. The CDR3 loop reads CASSGTRKVSGEQYF. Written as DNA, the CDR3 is TGTGCCAGCAGTGGGACCAGGAAGGTCTCGGGGGAGCAGTACTTC.

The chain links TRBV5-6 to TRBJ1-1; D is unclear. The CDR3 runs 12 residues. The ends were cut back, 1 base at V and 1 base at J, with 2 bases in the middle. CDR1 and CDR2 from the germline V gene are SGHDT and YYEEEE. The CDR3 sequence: CASSLRNTEAFF. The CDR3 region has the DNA TGTGCCAGCAGCTTGCGGAACACTGAAGCTTTCTTT.

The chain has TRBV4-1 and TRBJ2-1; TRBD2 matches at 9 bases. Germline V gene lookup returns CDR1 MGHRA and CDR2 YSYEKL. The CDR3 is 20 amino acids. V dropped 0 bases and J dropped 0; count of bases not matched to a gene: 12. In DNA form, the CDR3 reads TGCGCCAGCAGCCAAGATGACGAAGCGGGGGGACCAAGCTCCTACAATGAGCAGTTCTTC. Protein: CASSQDDEAGGPSSYNEQFF.

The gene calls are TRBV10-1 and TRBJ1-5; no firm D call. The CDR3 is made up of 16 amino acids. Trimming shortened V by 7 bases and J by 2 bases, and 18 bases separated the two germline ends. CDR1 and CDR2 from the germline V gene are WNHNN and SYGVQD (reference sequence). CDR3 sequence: CASTQLGVGGNQPQHF. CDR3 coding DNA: TGCGCCAGCACCCAGCTCGGGGTGGGTGGCAATCAGCCCCAGCATTTT.

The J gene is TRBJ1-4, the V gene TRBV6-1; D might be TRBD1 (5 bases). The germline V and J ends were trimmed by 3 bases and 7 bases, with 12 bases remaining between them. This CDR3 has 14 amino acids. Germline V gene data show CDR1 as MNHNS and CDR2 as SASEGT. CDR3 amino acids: CASSDLGAGEKLFF. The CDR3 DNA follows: TGTGCCAGCAGTGATTTAGGGGCAGGTGAAAAACTGTTTTTT.

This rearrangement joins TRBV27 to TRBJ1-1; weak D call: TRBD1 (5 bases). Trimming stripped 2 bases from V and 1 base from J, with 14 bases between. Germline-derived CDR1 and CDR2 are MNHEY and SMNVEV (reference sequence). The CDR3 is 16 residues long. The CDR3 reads CASSLVVRGRNTEAFF. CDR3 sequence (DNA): TGTGCCAGCAGTTTAGTAGTTAGGGGCCGGAACACTGAAGCTTTCTTT.

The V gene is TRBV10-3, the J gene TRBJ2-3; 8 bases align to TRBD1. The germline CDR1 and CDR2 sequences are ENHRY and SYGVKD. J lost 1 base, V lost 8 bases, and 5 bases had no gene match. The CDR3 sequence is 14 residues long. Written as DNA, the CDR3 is TGTGCCATCGTCAGGGGGCCGGGCACAGATACGCAGTATTTT. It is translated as CAIVRGPGTDTQYF.

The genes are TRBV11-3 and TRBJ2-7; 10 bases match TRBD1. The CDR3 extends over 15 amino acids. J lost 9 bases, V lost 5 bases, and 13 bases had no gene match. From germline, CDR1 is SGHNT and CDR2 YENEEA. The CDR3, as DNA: TGTGCCAGCAGCCCGTCCACGGGACAGGGGTCGTCGCAGTACTTC. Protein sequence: CASSPSTGQGSSQYF.

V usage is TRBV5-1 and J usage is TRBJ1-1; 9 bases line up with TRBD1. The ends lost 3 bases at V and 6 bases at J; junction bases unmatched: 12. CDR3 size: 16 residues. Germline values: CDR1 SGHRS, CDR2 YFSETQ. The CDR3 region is CASSSTRTGEGAEAFF. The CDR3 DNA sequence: TGCGCCAGCAGCTCTACCCGGACAGGGGAGGGTGCTGAAGCTTTCTTT. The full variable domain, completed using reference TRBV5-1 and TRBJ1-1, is KAGVTQTPRYLIKTRGQQVTLSCSPISGHRSVSWYQQTPGQGLQFLFEYFSETQRNKGNFPGRFSGRQFSNSRSEMNVSTLELGDSALYLCASSSTRTGEGAEAFFGQGTRLTVV.

CDR3: CASSLNWGRTGNTIYF. As DNA, the CDR3 is TGTGCCAGCAGCTTAAATTGGGGGCGCACTGGAAACACCATATATTTT. J is TRBJ1-3 and V is TRBV7-2, with a tentative D call TRBD1 (6 bases). Trimming cost V 2 bases and J 2 bases, with 13 bases left between them. The CDR3 is 16 amino acids. From germline, CDR1 is SGHTA and CDR2 FQGNSA.

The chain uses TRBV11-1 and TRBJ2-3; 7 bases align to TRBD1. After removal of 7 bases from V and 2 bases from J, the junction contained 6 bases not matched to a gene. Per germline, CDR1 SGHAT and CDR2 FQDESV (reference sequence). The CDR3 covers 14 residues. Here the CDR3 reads CASTRDRLTDTQYF. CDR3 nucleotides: TGTGCCAGCACGAGGGACAGACTCACAGATACGCAGTATTTT.

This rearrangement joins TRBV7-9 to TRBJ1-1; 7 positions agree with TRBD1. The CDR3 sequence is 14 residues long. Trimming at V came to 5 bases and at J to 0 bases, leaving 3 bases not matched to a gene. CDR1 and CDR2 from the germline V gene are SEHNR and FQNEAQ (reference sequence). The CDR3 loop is CASSKTGLNTEAFF. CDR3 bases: TGTGCCAGCAGCAAGACAGGGTTGAACACTGAAGCTTTCTTT.

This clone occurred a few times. CDR3 DNA sequence: TGTGCCAGCAGTGACATGGAGAGTTCCTACGAGCAGTACTTC. This translates into CASSDMESSYEQYF. J is TRBJ2-7 and V is TRBV2; D uncertain. V dropped 3 bases and J dropped 1 base, with 10 bases sitting between them. The CDR3 is 14 amino acids. In germline, CDR1 is SNHLY, CDR2 FYNNEI. The variable domain in full, with the rest retrieved from reference TRBV2 and TRBJ2-7, is EPEVTQTPSHQVTQMGQEVILRCVPISNHLYFYWYRQILGQKVEFLVSFYNNEISEKSEIFDDQFSVERPDGSNFTLKIRSTKLEDSAMYFCASSDMESSYEQYFGPGTRLTVT.

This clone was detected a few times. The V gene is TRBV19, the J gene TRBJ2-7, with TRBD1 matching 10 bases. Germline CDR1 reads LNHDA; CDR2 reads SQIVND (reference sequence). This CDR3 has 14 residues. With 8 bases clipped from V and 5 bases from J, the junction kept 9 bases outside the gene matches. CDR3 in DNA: TGTGCCAGTTCATCAGACAGGGGGCGCAACGAGCAGTACTTC. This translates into CASSSDRGRNEQYF.

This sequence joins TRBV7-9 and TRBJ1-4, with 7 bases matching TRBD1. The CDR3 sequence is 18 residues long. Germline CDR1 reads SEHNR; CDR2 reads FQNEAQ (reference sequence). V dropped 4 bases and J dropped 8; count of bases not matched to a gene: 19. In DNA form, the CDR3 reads TGTGCCAGCAGCTCGGGGGGGCAAGGGGGCCGCTTCGGAGAAAAACTGTTTTTT. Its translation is CASSSGGQGGRFGEKLFF. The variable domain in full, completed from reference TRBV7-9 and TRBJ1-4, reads DTGVSQNPRHKITKRGQNVTFRCDPISEHNRLYWYRQTLGQGPEFLTYFQNEAQLEKSRLLSDRFSAERPKGSFSTLEIQRTEQGDSAMYLCASSSGGQGGRFGEKLFFGSGTQLSVL.

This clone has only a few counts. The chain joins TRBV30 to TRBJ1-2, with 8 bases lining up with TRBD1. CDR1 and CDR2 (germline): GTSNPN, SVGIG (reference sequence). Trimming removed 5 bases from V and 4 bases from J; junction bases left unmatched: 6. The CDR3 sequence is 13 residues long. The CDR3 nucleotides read TGTGCCTGGGCAGGGGGCGCGGGCTATGGCTACACCTTC. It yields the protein CAWAGGAGYGYTF.

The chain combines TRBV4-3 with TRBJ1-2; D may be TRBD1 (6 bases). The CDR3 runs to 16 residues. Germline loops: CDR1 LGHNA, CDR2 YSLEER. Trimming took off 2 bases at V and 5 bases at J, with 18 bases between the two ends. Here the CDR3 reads CASSQSLWQRGYGYTF. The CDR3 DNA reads TGCGCCAGCAGCCAATCCCTCTGGCAGAGGGGGTATGGCTACACCTTC.

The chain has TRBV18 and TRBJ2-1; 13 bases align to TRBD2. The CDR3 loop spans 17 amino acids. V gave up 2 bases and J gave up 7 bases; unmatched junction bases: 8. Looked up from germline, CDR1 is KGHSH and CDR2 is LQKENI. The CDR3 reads CASSPNPGTSGKNEQFF. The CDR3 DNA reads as TGTGCCAGCTCACCAAACCCCGGGACTAGCGGGAAGAATGAGCAGTTCTTC.

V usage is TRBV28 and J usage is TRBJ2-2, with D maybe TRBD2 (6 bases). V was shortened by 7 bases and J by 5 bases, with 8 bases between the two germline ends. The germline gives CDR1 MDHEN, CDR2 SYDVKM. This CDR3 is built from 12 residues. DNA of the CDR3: TGTGCCAGCATTGCGGGGACCGGGGAGCTGTTTTTT. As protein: CASIAGTGELFF.

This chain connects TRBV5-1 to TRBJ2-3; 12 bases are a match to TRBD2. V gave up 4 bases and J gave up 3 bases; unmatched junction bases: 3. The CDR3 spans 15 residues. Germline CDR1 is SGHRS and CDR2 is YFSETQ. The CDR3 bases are TGCGCCAGCAGCGCTAGCGGGGGGGCGACAGATACGCAGTATTTT. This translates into CASSASGGATDTQYF.

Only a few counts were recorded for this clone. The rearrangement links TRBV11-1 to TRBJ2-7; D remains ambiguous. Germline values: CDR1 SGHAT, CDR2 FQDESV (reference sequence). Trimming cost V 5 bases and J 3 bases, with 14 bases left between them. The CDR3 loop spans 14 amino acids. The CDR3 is CASSRDTSVYEQYF. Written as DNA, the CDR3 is TGTGCCAGCAGCCGCGACACGTCGGTCTACGAGCAGTACTTC.

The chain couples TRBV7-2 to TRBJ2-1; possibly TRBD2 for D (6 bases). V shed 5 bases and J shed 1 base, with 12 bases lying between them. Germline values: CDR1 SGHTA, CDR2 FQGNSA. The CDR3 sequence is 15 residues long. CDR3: CASSLRDASYNEQFF. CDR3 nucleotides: TGTGCCAGCAGCCTGCGGGATGCATCCTACAATGAGCAGTTCTTC.

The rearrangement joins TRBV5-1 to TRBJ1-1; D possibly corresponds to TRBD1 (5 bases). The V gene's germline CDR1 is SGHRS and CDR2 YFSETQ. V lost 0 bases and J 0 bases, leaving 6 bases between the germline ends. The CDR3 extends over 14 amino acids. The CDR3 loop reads CASSLAGMNTEAFF. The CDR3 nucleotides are TGCGCCAGCAGCTTGGCAGGGATGAACACTGAAGCTTTCTTT.

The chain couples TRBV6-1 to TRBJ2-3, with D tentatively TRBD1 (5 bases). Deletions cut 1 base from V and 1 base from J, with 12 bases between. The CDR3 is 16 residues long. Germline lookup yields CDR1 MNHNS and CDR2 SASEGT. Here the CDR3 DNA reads TGTGCCAGCAGTGAAGTCAGGGAACGGGGCACAGATACGCAGTATTTT. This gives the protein CASSEVRERGTDTQYF.

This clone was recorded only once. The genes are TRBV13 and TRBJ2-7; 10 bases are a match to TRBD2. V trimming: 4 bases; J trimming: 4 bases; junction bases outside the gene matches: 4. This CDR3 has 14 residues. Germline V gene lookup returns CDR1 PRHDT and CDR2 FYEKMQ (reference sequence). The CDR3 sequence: CASSSRTSGYEQYF. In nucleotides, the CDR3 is TGTGCCAGCAGCTCGAGGACTAGCGGTTACGAGCAGTACTTC.